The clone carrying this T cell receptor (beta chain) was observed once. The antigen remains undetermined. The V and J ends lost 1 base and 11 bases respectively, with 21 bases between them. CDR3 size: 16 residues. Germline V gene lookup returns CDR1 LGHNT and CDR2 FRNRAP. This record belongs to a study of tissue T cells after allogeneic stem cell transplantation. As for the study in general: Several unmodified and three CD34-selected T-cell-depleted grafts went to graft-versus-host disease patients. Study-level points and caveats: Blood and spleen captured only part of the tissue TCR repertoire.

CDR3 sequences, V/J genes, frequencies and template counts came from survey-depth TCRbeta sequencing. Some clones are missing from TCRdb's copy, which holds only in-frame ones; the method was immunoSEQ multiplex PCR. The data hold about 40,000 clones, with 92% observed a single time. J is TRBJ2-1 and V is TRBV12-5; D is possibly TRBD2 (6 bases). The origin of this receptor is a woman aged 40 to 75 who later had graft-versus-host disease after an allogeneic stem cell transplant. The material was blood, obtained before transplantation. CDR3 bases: TGTGCTAGTGGTTTGGCACAATTTGGAGGGTGGCCTAAGCAGTTCTTC. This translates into CASGLAQFGGWPKQFF.